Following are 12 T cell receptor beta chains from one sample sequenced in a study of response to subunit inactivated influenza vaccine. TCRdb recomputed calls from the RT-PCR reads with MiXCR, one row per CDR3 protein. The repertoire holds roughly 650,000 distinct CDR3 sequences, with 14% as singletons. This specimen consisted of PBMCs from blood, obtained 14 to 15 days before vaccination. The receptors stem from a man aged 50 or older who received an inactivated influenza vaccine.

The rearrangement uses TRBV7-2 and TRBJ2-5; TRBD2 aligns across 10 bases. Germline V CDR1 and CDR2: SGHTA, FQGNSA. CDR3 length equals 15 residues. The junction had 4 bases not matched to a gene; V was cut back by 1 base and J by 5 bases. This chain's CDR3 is CASSLGTSGWETQYF. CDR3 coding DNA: TGTGCCAGCAGCTTAGGGACTAGCGGATGGGAGACCCAGTACTTC.

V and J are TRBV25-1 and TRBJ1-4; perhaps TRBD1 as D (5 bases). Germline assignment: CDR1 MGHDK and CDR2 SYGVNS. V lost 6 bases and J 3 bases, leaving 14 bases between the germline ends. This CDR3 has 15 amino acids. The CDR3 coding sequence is TGTGCCAGCAGCAATTCCGGGGCCGCTAATGAAAAACTGTTTTTT. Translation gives CASSNSGAANEKLFF. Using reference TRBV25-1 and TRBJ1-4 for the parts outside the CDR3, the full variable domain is EADIYQTPRYLVIGTGKKITLECSQTMGHDKMYWYQQDPGMELHLIHYSYGVNSTEKGDLSSESTVSRIRTEHFPLTLESARPSHTSQYLCASSNSGAANEKLFFGSGTQLSVL.

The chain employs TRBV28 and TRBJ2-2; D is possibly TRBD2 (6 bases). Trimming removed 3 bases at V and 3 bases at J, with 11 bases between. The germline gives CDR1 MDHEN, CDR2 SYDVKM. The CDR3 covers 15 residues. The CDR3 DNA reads TGTGCCAGCAGTTTTCCCAGGGAGGACACCGGGGAGCTGTTTTTT. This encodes CASSFPREDTGELFF.

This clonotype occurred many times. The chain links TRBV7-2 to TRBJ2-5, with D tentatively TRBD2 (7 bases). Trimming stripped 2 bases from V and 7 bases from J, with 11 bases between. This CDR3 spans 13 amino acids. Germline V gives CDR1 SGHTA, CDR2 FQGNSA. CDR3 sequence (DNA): TGTGCCAGCAGCTTACGACGGGGGGCGACCCAGTACTTC. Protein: CASSLRRGATQYF. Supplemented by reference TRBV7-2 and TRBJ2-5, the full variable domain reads GAGVSQSPSNKVTEKGKDVELRCDPISGHTALYWYRQSLGQGLEFLIYFQGNSAPDKSGLPSDRFSAERTGGSVSTLTIQRTQQEDSAVYLCASSLRRGATQYFGPGTRLLVL.

The DNA of the CDR3 is TGTGCCAGCAGCTTATGGGCAGGGGCAACTAATGAAAAACTGTTTTTT. Translated: CASSLWAGATNEKLFF. The chain combines TRBV11-2 with TRBJ1-4; possible D gene TRBD1, 6 bases. The ends were cut back, 2 bases at V and 0 bases at J, with 10 bases in the middle. The CDR3 contains 16 residues. The germline V gene encodes CDR1 SGHAT and CDR2 FQNNGV.

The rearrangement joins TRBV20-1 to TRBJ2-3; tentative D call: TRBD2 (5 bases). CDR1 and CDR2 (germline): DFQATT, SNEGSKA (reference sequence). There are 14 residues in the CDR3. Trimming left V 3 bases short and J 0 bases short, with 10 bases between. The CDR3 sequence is CSARDFRSTDTQYF. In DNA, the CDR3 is TGCAGTGCTAGGGACTTCCGGAGCACAGATACGCAGTATTTT.

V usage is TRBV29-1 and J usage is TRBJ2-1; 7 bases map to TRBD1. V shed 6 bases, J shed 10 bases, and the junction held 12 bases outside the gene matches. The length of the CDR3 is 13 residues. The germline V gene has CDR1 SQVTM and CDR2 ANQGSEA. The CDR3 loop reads CSVRTGQRNEQFF. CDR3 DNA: TGCAGCGTGAGGACAGGCCAGCGCAACGAGCAGTTCTTC.

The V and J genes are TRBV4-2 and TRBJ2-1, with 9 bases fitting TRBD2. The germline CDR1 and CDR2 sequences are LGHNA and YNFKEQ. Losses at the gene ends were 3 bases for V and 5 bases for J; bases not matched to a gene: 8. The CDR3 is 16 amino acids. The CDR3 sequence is CASSQLAGVLNNEQFF. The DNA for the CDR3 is TGTGCCAGCAGCCAGTTAGCGGGAGTGCTAAACAATGAGCAGTTCTTC.

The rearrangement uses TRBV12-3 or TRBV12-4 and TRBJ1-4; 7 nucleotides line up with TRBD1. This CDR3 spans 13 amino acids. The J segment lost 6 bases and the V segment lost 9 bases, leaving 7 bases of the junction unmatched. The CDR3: CASSTGRHEKLFF. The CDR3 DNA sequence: TGTGCCAGTTCGACAGGGCGGCATGAAAAACTGTTTTTT.

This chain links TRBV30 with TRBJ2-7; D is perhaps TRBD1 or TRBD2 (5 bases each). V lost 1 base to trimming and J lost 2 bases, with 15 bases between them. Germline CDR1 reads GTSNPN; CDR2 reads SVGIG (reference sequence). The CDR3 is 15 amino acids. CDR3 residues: CAWSGGLRDPYEQYF. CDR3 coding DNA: TGTGCCTGGAGTGGGGGCCTACGGGACCCCTACGAGCAGTACTTC.

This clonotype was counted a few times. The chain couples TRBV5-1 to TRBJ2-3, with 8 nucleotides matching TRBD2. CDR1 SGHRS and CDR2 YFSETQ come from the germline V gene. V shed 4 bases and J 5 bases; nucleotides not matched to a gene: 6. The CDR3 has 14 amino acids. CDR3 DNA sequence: TGCGCCAGCAGCGAAGCGGGAGCGGGAGATACGCAGTATTTT. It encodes CASSEAGAGDTQYF.

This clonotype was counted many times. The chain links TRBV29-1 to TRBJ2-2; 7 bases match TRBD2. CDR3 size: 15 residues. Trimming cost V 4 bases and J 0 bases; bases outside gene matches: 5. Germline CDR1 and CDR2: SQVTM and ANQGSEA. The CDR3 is CSVVRLAANTGELFF. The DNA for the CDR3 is TGCAGCGTTGTAAGGCTAGCGGCGAACACCGGGGAGCTGTTTTTT.